Below, one T cell receptor (beta chain) is given with its context. Each donor was a Caucasian adult residing in Nashville, Tennessee. CD4+ cell separation produced CD45RA+ naive and CD45RA-negative memory subsets. The data are from a study of shared clonotypes between healthy human individuals. Study overall: The cohort comprised a couple of women and a few men. Their ages spanned 18 to 49 years.

Only in-frame clones appear in the TCRdb table, and some are missing; sequencing was by immunoSEQ multiplex PCR. The sample carries 2,500,000 or so clones, 85% to 95% recorded once. V gave up 6 bases and J gave up 3 bases; unmatched junction bases: 5. Germline V CDR1 and CDR2: MNHEY, SMNVEV (reference sequence). The CDR3 has 14 residues. Sequences were obtained from naive CD4+ T cells from PBMCs. Subset specified: CD45RA+ positively selected. This sequence joins TRBV27 and TRBJ1-1; 9 positions agree with TRBD1. The clonotype originates from a man aged 18 to 30 in good health. Some clones in this sample may be carry-over from other donors' samples. The CDR3 region has the DNA TGTGCCAGCAGCCTACAGGGGGCAGACACTGAAGCTTTCTTT. Amino acid sequence: CASSLQGADTEAFF.